Shown below are 23 T cell receptor beta chains from a single sample sequenced in a study of T cells after yellow fever vaccination. Via MiXCR, TCRdb re-called the 5' RACE reads, giving one row per CDR3 protein. The sample carries 450,000 to 550,000 distinct CDR3 sequences, 21% recorded once. Specimen: PBMCs, collected roughly 20 days after the first yellow fever vaccination. The receptors originated from a man younger than 35 who received the YFV17D yellow fever vaccine.

This clonotype came up a few times. The gene calls are TRBV4-1 and TRBJ1-1, with D possibly being TRBD1 (6 bases). The CDR3 has 16 amino acids. Germline lookup yields CDR1 MGHRA and CDR2 YSYEKL. The V end lost 3 bases, the J end lost 0 bases, and 14 bases lay between the germline ends. The CDR3 sequence is CASSQRGPAMNTEAFF. In nucleotides, the CDR3 is TGCGCCAGCAGCCAGCGGGGGCCAGCCATGAACACTGAAGCTTTCTTT.

The chain joins TRBV29-1 to TRBJ2-5, with 9 bases lining up with TRBD1. Germline V CDR1 and CDR2: SQVTM, ANQGSEA. The CDR3 runs to 14 residues. With 6 bases clipped from V and 4 bases from J, the junction kept 9 bases outside the gene matches. The CDR3 reads CSVQDRGIRETQYF. The CDR3 DNA sequence: TGCAGCGTCCAGGACAGGGGAATAAGAGAGACCCAGTACTTC.

The sample holds a few counts of this clonotype. The V call is TRBV4-1, the J call TRBJ2-7; 7 nucleotides align to TRBD2. Germline V CDR1 and CDR2: MGHRA, YSYEKL. V was pared by 5 bases and J by 1 base, with 8 bases of the junction left unmatched. The CDR3 has 15 amino acids. CDR3 nucleotide sequence: TGCGCCAGCAGCTTGGGGACGGGGGGATCCTACGAGCAGTACTTC. It codes for CASSLGTGGSYEQYF.

This clonotype showed up just a few times. V gene TRBV9 combines with J gene TRBJ2-6; 8 nucleotides agree with TRBD1. The ends lost 0 bases at V and 1 base at J; junction bases unmatched: 9. The CDR3 is 19 residues long. CDR1 is SGDLS, CDR2 YYNGEE, per germline. The CDR3 DNA is TGTGCCAGCAGCGTAGTTTCAGTACAGGGGGTATCTGGGGCCAACGTCCTGACTTTC. This encodes CASSVVSVQGVSGANVLTF.

This clonotype was counted a few times. This rearrangement joins TRBV29-1 to TRBJ2-1; 7 nucleotides line up with TRBD2. This CDR3 has 18 residues. Germline CDR1 SQVTM, CDR2 ANQGSEA. V lost 4 bases, J lost 0 bases, and 15 bases stayed unmatched. CDR3 residues: CSVAPVMRGSSSYNEQFF. For the CDR3, the DNA is TGCAGCGTTGCCCCGGTCATGCGGGGGTCCAGCTCCTACAATGAGCAGTTCTTC.

This clonotype was detected many times. The rearrangement joins TRBV4-1 to TRBJ2-1; 9 bases are shared with TRBD1. The V segment lost 4 bases and the J segment 2 bases; nucleotides outside the gene matches: 3. The CDR3 totals 15 residues. Germline V gene data show CDR1 as MGHRA and CDR2 as YSYEKL. The CDR3, as DNA: TGCGCCAGCAGCCGCGGGACAGGGCCCTACAATGAGCAGTTCTTC. Translating it yields CASSRGTGPYNEQFF.

The chain has TRBV7-3 and TRBJ2-2; 11 bases fit TRBD2. The germline V gene has CDR1 SGHTA and CDR2 FQGTGA. CDR3 length: 16 amino acids. J lost 3 bases, V lost 4 bases, and 4 bases had no gene match. Here the CDR3 reads CASSYSGGADTGELFF. The CDR3 DNA reads as TGTGCCAGCAGCTATAGCGGGGGGGCCGACACCGGGGAGCTGTTTTTT. The full variable domain, completed using reference TRBV7-3 and TRBJ2-2, is GAGVSQTPSNKVTEKGKYVELRCDPISGHTALYWYRQSLGQGPEFLIYFQGTGAADDSGLPNDRFFAVRPEGSVSTLKIQRTERGDSAVYLCASSYSGGADTGELFFGEGSRLTVL.

This clonotype was seen a handful of times. This sequence joins TRBV14 and TRBJ2-3; D unclear. CDR3 length: 15 residues. Germline-derived CDR1 and CDR2 are SGHDN and FVKESK. V lost 3 bases and J 4 bases, leaving 14 bases between the germline ends. The CDR3 spells CASSQAKFRSDTQYF. The CDR3 DNA is TGTGCCAGCAGCCAGGCGAAATTTCGATCAGATACGCAGTATTTT.

This clonotype was counted a few times. This chain joins TRBV5-1 and TRBJ1-1; D unclear. Trimming cost V 0 bases and J 1 base, with 10 bases left between them. This CDR3 has 15 residues. In germline, CDR1 is SGHRS, CDR2 YFSETQ. In DNA, the CDR3 is TGCGCCAGCAGCTTGGGTGTCCAGCCGAACACTGAAGCTTTCTTT. Translating it yields CASSLGVQPNTEAFF.

This clonotype was seen a handful of times. The chain carries TRBV6-5 and TRBJ1-2, with TRBD1 as a possible D gene (5 bases). The CDR3 totals 15 residues. The V end lost 0 bases, the J end lost 3 bases, and 11 bases lay between the germline ends. Germline CDR1 reads MNHEY; CDR2 reads SVGAGI. CDR3 sequence (DNA): TGTGCCAGCAGTTACTCCCCAGGGAAAGACTATGGCTACACCTTC. It codes for CASSYSPGKDYGYTF.

At least ten counts were recorded for this clonotype. This rearrangement joins TRBV4-3 to TRBJ2-3; D not certain. Germline values: CDR1 LGHNA, CDR2 YSLEER. V was trimmed by 0 bases and J by 2 bases, leaving 6 bases between them. This CDR3 contains 14 residues. Here the CDR3 DNA reads TGCGCCAGCAGCCAAGAACCGTTCACAGATACGCAGTATTTT. Translating gives CASSQEPFTDTQYF.

The genes are TRBV13 and TRBJ2-7, with 7 positions matching TRBD1. J was trimmed by 7 bases and V by 1 base; bases with no gene match: 4. CDR3 length equals 13 residues. Germline-derived CDR1 and CDR2 are PRHDT and FYEKMQ (reference sequence). CDR3 coding DNA: TGTGCCAGCAGCTTAGTTCAGGGGGAAGAGCAGTACTTC. This codes for CASSLVQGEEQYF.

This sequence joins TRBV6-1 and TRBJ1-6; the D is unclear. CDR1 is MNHNS and CDR2 is SASEGT in the germline V gene. The CDR3 runs to 13 residues. V was clipped by 2 bases and J by 6 bases, with 5 bases between them. CDR3 loop: CASSESGNSPLHF. CDR3 DNA sequence: TGTGCCAGCAGTGAAAGTGGTAATTCACCCCTCCACTTT.

The genes are TRBV12-5 and TRBJ1-4; TRBD1 is a possible D gene (5 bases). Trimming stripped 8 bases from V and 7 bases from J, with 14 bases between. This CDR3 is 13 amino acids long. Germline values: CDR1 LGHNT, CDR2 FRNRAP. This CDR3 is CASRGTTAEKLFF. CDR3 nucleotide sequence: TGTGCTAGTCGGGGGACGACAGCTGAAAAACTGTTTTTT.

This clonotype was observed a handful of times. The chain links TRBV11-2 to TRBJ2-5; 8 bases fit TRBD2. This CDR3 comprises 13 residues. Germline V gene sequence: CDR1 SGHAT, CDR2 FQNNGV. Trimming took 7 bases from V and 5 from J; bases not matched to a gene: 6. The CDR3: CASISGGGETQYF. The CDR3 region has the DNA TGTGCCAGCATAAGCGGGGGTGGCGAGACCCAGTACTTC.

This clonotype was counted ten times or more. The rearrangement joins TRBV18 to TRBJ1-1; no clear D. The V end lost 4 bases, the J end lost 2 bases, and 5 bases lay between the germline ends. Germline loops: CDR1 KGHSH, CDR2 LQKENI. This CDR3 spans 12 amino acids. In nucleotides, the CDR3 is TGTGCCAGCTCACGGAGTAACACTGAAGCTTTCTTT. This gives the protein CASSRSNTEAFF.

This clonotype has more than one count but fewer than ten. The chain uses TRBV12-3 or TRBV12-4 and TRBJ2-5; 9 nucleotides agree with TRBD1. Germline trimming cut 2 bases from V and 2 bases from J; bases unmatched to any gene: 9. The CDR3 is made up of 17 amino acids. For the CDR3, the DNA is TGTGCCAGCAGTTTACCTCCGGGACAGGGCCCTCAAGAGACCCAGTACTTC. Translating it yields CASSLPPGQGPQETQYF.

This clonotype was detected a few times. The CDR3 DNA reads as TGCGCCAGCAGCTTGGGTGCAGGGGCGCGCACTGAAGCTTTCTTT. Amino acid sequence: CASSLGAGARTEAFF. This chain joins TRBV5-1 and TRBJ1-1; D is perhaps TRBD1 (6 bases). Looked up from germline, CDR1 is SGHRS and CDR2 is YFSETQ. CDR3 length equals 15 residues. With 0 bases removed from V and 4 bases from J, the gap between germline ends came to 13 bases. The whole variable domain, remainder taken from reference TRBV5-1 and TRBJ1-1, is KAGVTQTPRYLIKTRGQQVTLSCSPISGHRSVSWYQQTPGQGLQFLFEYFSETQRNKGNFPGRFSGRQFSNSRSEMNVSTLELGDSALYLCASSLGAGARTEAFFGQGTRLTVV.

This clonotype has a count of ten or more. The rearrangement joins TRBV12-3 or TRBV12-4 to TRBJ2-7; D not resolved. The V end was cut by 4 bases, the J end by 0 bases, with 10 bases between. The CDR3 is 14 residues long. CDR3: CASSYVASSYEQYF. For the CDR3, the DNA is TGTGCCAGCAGTTATGTGGCGTCCTCCTACGAGCAGTACTTC.

The chain has TRBV7-9 and TRBJ1-1, with D hard to call. Trimming removed 1 base at V and 5 bases at J, with 14 bases between. From germline, CDR1 is SEHNR and CDR2 FQNEAQ (reference sequence). The CDR3 length is 15 residues. The DNA of the CDR3 is TGTGCCAGCAGCTTAGACATGTTTAACCCAACTGAAGCTTTCTTT. Its translation: CASSLDMFNPTEAFF.

The V and J genes are TRBV5-1 and TRBJ2-3; a possible D gene is TRBD1 (6 bases). This CDR3 region has 15 residues. The V and J ends lost 4 bases and 2 bases respectively, with 14 bases between them. Germline lookup yields CDR1 SGHRS and CDR2 YFSETQ. The CDR3 DNA reads as TGCGCCAGCAGCCCCGGGACAACCATCACAGATACGCAGTATTTT. Translating gives CASSPGTTITDTQYF. The full variable domain, in which reference TRBV5-1 and TRBJ2-3 provide the parts outside the CDR3, is KAGVTQTPRYLIKTRGQQVTLSCSPISGHRSVSWYQQTPGQGLQFLFEYFSETQRNKGNFPGRFSGRQFSNSRSEMNVSTLELGDSALYLCASSPGTTITDTQYFGPGTRLTVL.

This chain connects TRBV6-1 to TRBJ2-1, with TRBD2 matching over 7 bases. From germline, CDR1 is MNHNS and CDR2 SASEGT. The length of the CDR3 is 16 residues. After removal of 6 bases from V and 2 bases from J, the junction contained 10 bases not matched to a gene. DNA for the CDR3: TGTGCCAGCAGCCGTACTCTGGCGGGGGCCTACAATGAGCAGTTCTTC. Translating it yields CASSRTLAGAYNEQFF.

The chain recombines TRBV18 with TRBJ2-7; perhaps TRBD1 as D (5 bases). Germline CDR1 is KGHSH and CDR2 is LQKENI. CDR3 size: 15 residues. V lost 2 bases to trimming and J lost 0 bases, with 11 bases between them. The CDR3 nucleotides are TGTGCCAGCTCACCAGGCCAGGGAAGCTCCTACGAGCAGTACGTC. It codes for CASSPGQGSSYEQYV.